The 5 T cell receptor beta chains in this list originate from one sample, sequenced in a study of blood T cell repertoires in COVID-19. Sequenced by immunoSEQ multiplex PCR; TCRdb stores in-frame clones only, minus some. The sample has more than 70,000 clones; around 84% are singletons. Input material: peripheral blood. These receptors were obtained from a woman of 80 years or more in a cohort sampled during active or convalescent COVID-19.

The J gene is TRBJ2-3, the V gene TRBV12-5; 8 bases agree with TRBD1. The V segment lost 0 bases and the J segment 2 bases; nucleotides outside the gene matches: 7. CDR1 and CDR2 (germline): LGHNT, FRNRAP. This CDR3 comprises 17 residues. The CDR3 sequence: CASGLVLTGGITDTQYF. The CDR3 region has the DNA TGTGCTAGTGGTTTGGTACTTACAGGGGGTATCACAGATACGCAGTATTTT.

The count of this clone is one. The chain has TRBV27 and TRBJ2-3, with 8 positions matching TRBD2. The CDR3 contains 16 residues. With V trimmed by 5 bases and J by 0 bases, 7 bases remained unmatched. CDR1 is MNHEY, CDR2 SMNVEV, per germline (reference sequence). For the CDR3, the DNA is TGTGCCAGCAGTCCCCTCGGACTAGCTAGCACAGATACGCAGTATTTT. The encoded protein is CASSPLGLASTDTQYF.

This clone turned up a few times. This chain joins TRBV7-6 and TRBJ2-7; 12 bases align to TRBD2. CDR1 is SGHVS and CDR2 is FNYEAQ in the germline V gene. Unmatched junction bases numbered 10, after V lost 4 bases and J lost 6 bases. The CDR3 is 16 residues long. The CDR3 loop reads CASSSTSGLAGSEQYF. The CDR3 bases are TGTGCCAGCAGCTCAACGAGTGGACTAGCGGGAAGCGAGCAGTACTTC.

V usage is TRBV6-1 and J usage is TRBJ2-1, with TRBD2 as a possible D gene (6 bases). The CDR3 is 14 residues long. Trimming shortened V by 7 bases and J by 0 bases, and 10 bases separated the two germline ends. In germline, CDR1 is MNHNS, CDR2 SASEGT. CDR3 coding DNA: TGTGCCAGCATTGCTAGCGCCTCCTACAATGAGCAGTTCTTC. It yields the protein CASIASASYNEQFF.

The chain links TRBV6-1 to TRBJ1-5; D is possibly TRBD1 (6 bases). Germline V gives CDR1 MNHNS, CDR2 SASEGT. V was shortened by 2 bases and J by 6 bases, with 8 bases between the two germline ends. The CDR3 is 13 amino acids. The CDR3 reads CASSEQGFQPQHF. In DNA, the CDR3 is TGTGCCAGCAGTGAACAGGGGTTTCAGCCCCAGCATTTT.